Sequencing of this T cell receptor beta chain was carried out in a study of blood T cell repertoires in COVID-19. Germline CDR1 SGHDT, CDR2 YYEEEE. The CDR3 is 15 amino acids. Generated by immunoSEQ multiplex PCR, the TCRdb table keeps only in-frame clones and is missing some. Of 65,000 to 90,000 clones detected, about four fifths appear once; the ten largest clones hold under 30%. Concerning this clone: One junction end disagrees with the germline gene, perhaps due to a read error.

The sample taken for sequencing was peripheral blood. The V call is TRBV5-6, the J call TRBJ1-2; TRBD1 agrees at 10 bases. This TCR derives from a human donor in a cohort sampled during active COVID-19. The CDR3 sequence is CASSSWTGGNHGYTF. The CDR3 nucleotides read TGTGCCAGCAGCTCTTGGACAGGGGGTAACCATGGCTACACCTTC. Using reference TRBV5-6 and TRBJ1-2 for the parts outside the CDR3, the full variable domain is DAGVTQSPTHLIKTRGQQVTLRCSPKSGHDTVSWYQQALGQGPQFIFQYYEEEERQRGNFPDRFSGHQFPNYSSELNVNALLLGDSALYLCASSSWTGGNHGYTFGSGTRLTVV.